This TCR beta chain was found in a study of blood T cell repertoires in COVID-19. The overall study: Samples representing acute and convalescent COVID-19 were sourced from the United States, Italy and Spain. In each case, the material was cDNA or gDNA derived from T cells, B-cell-depleted T cells, or PBMCs.

Germline CDR1 GTSNPN, CDR2 SVGIG (reference sequence). Unmatched junction bases numbered 11, after V lost 4 bases and J lost 12 bases. The length of the CDR3 is 13 residues. Source study methods: Reference gene primer amplification gave estimated nucleated cell counts. Some clones are missing from TCRdb's copy, which holds only in-frame ones; the method was immunoSEQ multiplex PCR. That table is the source of V, J and clone size, and D and trimming were worked out from the DNA. The sample yields about 160,000 clones, 75% to 90% seen once. The TCR originated in an elderly woman with active or convalescent COVID-19. The chain couples TRBV30 to TRBJ2-1; TRBD1 matches 8 bases. The sample was peripheral blood. The CDR3 coding sequence is TGTGCCTGGATCCTCTCCCGTGGACAGGGGCAGTTCTTC. Amino acids: CAWILSRGQGQFF.